A single sample is the source of the 21 T cell receptor beta chains below, sequenced in a study of T cell repertoires in cytomegalovirus infection. TCRdb reprocessed the reads with MiXCR, giving one entry per CDR3 protein. This repertoire shows under 350,000 distinct CDR3 sequences, more than 8% found once; its top ten account for approximately 4.5%. Specimen: PBMCs. These receptors came from a human donor in good health (CMV status not recorded). Some clones in this sample may be carry-over from other donors' samples.

This clonotype was seen at least ten times. The J gene is TRBJ2-3, the V gene TRBV7-6; TRBD1 agrees at 12 bases. The V and J ends lost 1 base and 4 bases, in that order; junction bases with no gene match: 3. This CDR3 contains 16 residues. Germline loops: CDR1 SGHVS, CDR2 FNYEAQ. The CDR3 sequence: CASSLEGTGGADTQYF. CDR3 nucleotides: TGTGCCAGCAGCTTAGAAGGGACAGGGGGCGCAGATACGCAGTATTTT.

This clonotype was seen only a few times. The rearrangement links TRBV18 to TRBJ2-7; 8 bases match TRBD1. CDR1 is KGHSH and CDR2 is LQKENI in the germline V gene. The CDR3 loop spans 14 amino acids. Germline trimming cut 3 bases from V and 7 bases from J; bases unmatched to any gene: 8. CDR3 in amino acids: CASSPVQGAGEQYF. CDR3 bases: TGTGCCAGCTCACCGGTTCAGGGGGCGGGTGAGCAGTACTTC.

This clonotype has ten or more counts. This chain joins TRBV7-2 and TRBJ2-7, with D tentatively TRBD2 (6 bases). There are 15 residues in the CDR3. V lost 2 bases and J 0 bases, leaving 11 bases between the germline ends. Germline CDR1 is SGHTA and CDR2 is FQGNSA. Written as DNA, the CDR3 is TGTGCCAGCAGCTTAAATGCGGGGAGCTCCTACGAGCAGTACTTC. This encodes CASSLNAGSSYEQYF.

CDR3 bases: TGTGCCAGTAGTATTACCTCGGGACTAGCGGGTACCGGGGAGCTGTTTTTT. Translated: CASSITSGLAGTGELFF. This chain links TRBV19 with TRBJ2-2, with 12 bases aligning to TRBD2. In germline, CDR1 is LNHDA, CDR2 SQIVND (reference sequence). V lost 3 bases and J lost 5; bases outside the gene matches: 7. There are 17 residues in the CDR3. Together with reference TRBV19 and TRBJ2-2, the CDR3 gives the full variable domain: DGGITQSPKYLFRKEGQNVTLSCEQNLNHDAMYWYRQDPGQGLRLIYYSQIVNDFQKGDIAEGYSVSREKKESFPLTVTSAQKNPTAFYLCASSITSGLAGTGELFFGEGSRLTVL.

The chain recombines TRBV7-9 with TRBJ2-1; 8 bases match TRBD1. From germline, CDR1 is SEHNR and CDR2 FQNEAQ (reference sequence). V shed 5 bases, J shed 9 bases, and the junction held 9 bases outside the gene matches. CDR3 size: 14 residues. CDR3 bases: TGTGCCAGCAGCCCTCGGACAGGGCTGGGTGAGCAGTTCTTC. Translation gives CASSPRTGLGEQFF.

V gene TRBV25-1 combines with J gene TRBJ2-7; a weak D match, TRBD2 (5 bases). The CDR3 contains 15 residues. Germline assignment: CDR1 MGHDK and CDR2 SYGVNS. The V end lost 7 bases, the J end lost 2 bases, and 18 bases lay between the germline ends. The chain's CDR3 is CASTCGRRPAYEQYF. The CDR3 DNA reads TGTGCCAGCACCTGCGGTCGGAGGCCAGCCTACGAGCAGTACTTC.

The chain links TRBV9 to TRBJ2-2; D remains unclear. The CDR3 has 16 residues. Germline CDR1 reads SGDLS; CDR2 reads YYNGEE. V was cut by 4 bases and J by 0 bases, with 13 bases left in between. The CDR3 coding sequence is TGTGCCAGCAGCATCGACCACAACGCGAACACCGGGGAGCTGTTTTTT. It translates to CASSIDHNANTGELFF.

As for this clonotype: Possible read error: a much larger clone is one base away. V gene TRBV2 combines with J gene TRBJ2-1, with 7 bases lining up with TRBD2. In germline, CDR1 is SNHLY, CDR2 FYNNEI. The CDR3 has 14 amino acids. The DNA of the CDR3 is TGTGCCAGCAGTGAAGTAGTAGCGGGTTCGGCGCAGTTGTTC. This sequence encodes CASSEVVAGSAQLF.

This clonotype was observed at least ten times. The J gene is TRBJ1-5, the V gene TRBV12-3 or TRBV12-4; D is undetermined. The CDR3 runs to 17 residues. Trimming stripped 3 bases from V and 0 bases from J, with 15 bases between. The CDR3 reads CASSFRQEVDSNQPQHF. In nucleotides, the CDR3 is TGTGCCAGCAGTTTTAGGCAGGAGGTAGATAGCAATCAGCCCCAGCATTTT.

This clonotype was detected only a few times. This sequence joins TRBV7-2 and TRBJ2-2; D gene ambiguous. Germline V gives CDR1 SGHTA, CDR2 FQGNSA. The CDR3 length is 16 residues. V dropped 1 base and J dropped 6 bases, with 15 bases sitting between them. CDR3 protein: CASSLGHAIIAGELFF. The CDR3 DNA reads as TGTGCCAGCAGCTTAGGTCACGCAATCATTGCCGGGGAGCTGTTTTTT.

The gene calls are TRBV6-2 or TRBV6-3 and TRBJ1-2; tentatively, D is TRBD1 (6 bases). Germline CDR1 is MNHEY and CDR2 is SVGEGT. CDR3 length: 13 amino acids. Trimming left V 0 bases short and J 8 bases short, with 10 bases between. The CDR3 spells CASSYSRGSGYTF. In DNA form, the CDR3 reads TGTGCCAGCAGTTACTCGAGGGGGAGCGGCTACACCTTC.

This clonotype has a handful of counts. The rearrangement joins TRBV5-4 to TRBJ1-2; tentative D call: TRBD1 (5 bases). The germline gives CDR1 SGHNT, CDR2 YYREEE (reference sequence). Trimming removed 4 bases from V and 5 bases from J, with 24 bases in between. CDR3 length: 17 residues. The CDR3 region is CASSPRRGLGTLYGYTF. CDR3 DNA: TGTGCCAGCAGCCCGCGGAGGGGTTTGGGAACGTTGTATGGCTACACCTTC.

This clonotype was detected a few times. The chain combines TRBV15 with TRBJ2-2, with D possibly TRBD2 on 6 matching bases. CDR3 size: 16 residues. The V gene lost 6 bases and the J gene lost 6 bases, with 20 bases spanning the gap. CDR1 and CDR2 from the germline V gene are LNHNV and YYDKDF (reference sequence). DNA of the CDR3: TGTGCCACCAGGGTTAAGGGACTCAGCGCTCCCGGGGAGCTGTTTTTT. Amino acids: CATRVKGLSAPGELFF. The complete variable domain, with remaining parts taken from reference TRBV15 and TRBJ2-2, reads DAMVIQNPRYQVTQFGKPVTLSCSQTLNHNVMYWYQQKSSQAPKLLFHYYDKDFNNEADTPDNFQSRRPNTSFCFLDIRSPGLGDTAMYLCATRVKGLSAPGELFFGEGSRLTVL.

This clonotype came up a few times. CDR3: CASSSFTGAGGGNEQFF. CDR3 coding DNA: TGTGCCAGCAGCTCCTTCACGGGAGCGGGGGGCGGGAATGAGCAGTTCTTC. J is TRBJ2-1 and V is TRBV7-3, with 9 nucleotides matching TRBD2. Germline loops: CDR1 SGHTA, CDR2 FQGTGA. The V and J ends lost 4 bases and 7 bases, in that order; junction bases with no gene match: 14. The CDR3 spans 17 residues.

V is TRBV18 and J is TRBJ2-7; 8 bases align to TRBD2. Germline CDR1 reads KGHSH; CDR2 reads LQKENI. This CDR3 contains 16 residues. Losses at the gene ends were 3 bases for V and 0 bases for J; bases not matched to a gene: 7. CDR3 region: CASSPFSGIPSYEQYF. In nucleotides, the CDR3 is TGTGCCAGCTCACCCTTTAGCGGGATCCCCTCCTACGAGCAGTACTTC. The full variable domain, completed using reference TRBV18 and TRBJ2-7, is NAGVMQNPRHLVRRRGQEARLRCSPMKGHSHVYWYRQLPEEGLKFMVYLQKENIIDESGMPKERFSAEFPKEGPSILRIQQVVRGDSAAYFCASSPFSGIPSYEQYFGPGTRLTVT.

Only a few counts were recorded for this clonotype. The chain recombines TRBV7-2 with TRBJ1-2; TRBD1 might be the D (5 bases). Germline assignment: CDR1 SGHTA and CDR2 FQGNSA. The CDR3 runs to 16 residues. Trimming removed 3 bases at V and 0 bases at J, with 14 bases between. CDR3 residues: CASSFSGASTNYGYTF. CDR3 bases: TGTGCCAGCAGCTTTTCCGGGGCCTCTACTAACTATGGCTACACCTTC.

The V and J genes are TRBV12-5 and TRBJ2-5, with D hard to call. Trimming stripped 1 base from V and 7 bases from J, with 7 bases between. The germline V gene has CDR1 LGHNT and CDR2 FRNRAP. CDR3 size: 12 residues. The CDR3 reads CASGLGDGTQYF. CDR3 DNA: TGTGCTAGTGGTTTGGGAGATGGGACCCAGTACTTC.

In this sample, this clonotype turned up many times. The chain carries TRBV7-2 and TRBJ2-4; 7 nucleotides align to TRBD2. The CDR3 is made up of 13 amino acids. V was pared by 5 bases and J by 8 bases, with 6 bases of the junction left unmatched. Per the germline V gene, CDR1 is SGHTA and CDR2 is FQGNSA. In DNA, the CDR3 is TGTGCCAGCAGCATCGGGGCGGGGGACATTCAGTACTTC. Translation: CASSIGAGDIQYF. The variable domain in full, with the rest retrieved from reference TRBV7-2 and TRBJ2-4, is GAGVSQSPSNKVTEKGKDVELRCDPISGHTALYWYRQSLGQGLEFLIYFQGNSAPDKSGLPSDRFSAERTGGSVSTLTIQRTQQEDSAVYLCASSIGAGDIQYFGAGTRLSVL.

The chain combines TRBV20-1 with TRBJ2-3, with TRBD2 matching over 14 bases. Germline V gene lookup returns CDR1 DFQATT and CDR2 SNEGSKA (reference sequence). The CDR3 covers 15 residues. The trim removed 4 bases at V and 4 bases at J, leaving 4 bases unmatched. This chain's CDR3 is CSATGLAGGADTQYF. The CDR3, as DNA: TGCAGTGCTACCGGACTAGCGGGAGGCGCAGATACGCAGTATTTT.

This clonotype was recorded only once. The chain carries TRBV6-1 and TRBJ1-1; TRBD1 might be the D (5 bases). V dropped 6 bases and J dropped 8 bases, with 16 bases sitting between them. The CDR3 length is 13 residues. In germline, CDR1 is MNHNS, CDR2 SASEGT. CDR3 nucleotides: TGTGCCAGCAGCGAACAGGTCCGTGGCGAAGCTTTCTTT. It translates to CASSEQVRGEAFF.

Only a few counts were recorded for this clonotype. CDR3 sequence (DNA): TGCGCCAGCAGCACTACAGGGGTGCGAACTGAAGCTTTCTTT. Encoded protein: CASSTTGVRTEAFF. This rearrangement joins TRBV5-1 to TRBJ1-1, with 7 bases fitting TRBD1. Looked up from germline, CDR1 is SGHRS and CDR2 is YFSETQ. The junction had 8 bases not matched to a gene; V was cut back by 4 bases and J by 5 bases. CDR3 size: 14 residues.